The next 22 T cell receptor beta chains were all read from a single sample in a study of CD8 T cells in Susac syndrome. With random hexamers, reverse transcription was performed on about 0.5 to 1 ug of RNA. TCRdb itself ran the immunoSEQ multiplex PCR reads through MiXCR, one entry per CDR3 protein. The table has around 100,000 distinct CDR3 sequences, around 95% seen once. Sequencing was done on a sample of CD8+ T cells from PBMCs. The receptor source for this set is a human donor with Susac syndrome.

This clonotype came up once. The chain recombines TRBV4-1 with TRBJ2-2; D may be TRBD2 (5 bases). Germline V gene sequence: CDR1 MGHRA, CDR2 YSYEKL. Trimming stripped 1 base from V and 3 bases from J, with 9 bases between. The CDR3 covers 15 residues. The CDR3 here is CASSQGGYDTGELFF. For the CDR3, the DNA is TGCGCCAGCAGCCAAGGCGGGTATGACACCGGGGAGCTGTTTTTT.

The CDR3 region is CASSQFQTSPYEQYF. CDR3 in DNA: TGTGCCAGCAGCCAATTCCAGACAAGTCCCTACGAGCAGTACTTC. The chain couples TRBV7-6 to TRBJ2-7; no reliable D call. The CDR3 has 15 amino acids. The V end was cut by 5 bases, the J end by 2 bases, with 16 bases between. CDR1 is SGHVS and CDR2 is FNYEAQ in the germline V gene.

The rearrangement links TRBV15 to TRBJ2-1; D gene ambiguous. CDR3 length: 15 residues. Between the trimmed V and J ends, which lost 3 bases and 0 bases, there was a span of 9 bases. The germline V gene has CDR1 LNHNV and CDR2 YYDKDF (reference sequence). CDR3: CATSRTGSSYNEQFF. The CDR3 nucleotides are TGTGCCACCAGCAGGACTGGCAGCTCCTACAATGAGCAGTTCTTC.

The V and J genes are TRBV5-6 and TRBJ2-7; TRBD2 might be the D (5 bases). The germline CDR1 and CDR2 sequences are SGHDT and YYEEEE. Deletions cut 3 bases from V and 5 bases from J, with 9 bases between. This CDR3 contains 12 residues. This chain's CDR3 is CASSYGDNEQYF. DNA of the CDR3: TGTGCCAGCAGCTACGGGGATAACGAGCAGTACTTC.

The J gene is TRBJ2-1, the V gene TRBV5-1; D possibly uses TRBD1 or TRBD2 (5 bases each). The germline V and J ends were trimmed by 4 bases and 9 bases, with 14 bases remaining between them. CDR3 length: 13 amino acids. CDR1 is SGHRS and CDR2 is YFSETQ in the germline V gene. The CDR3 loop is CASSGGDYGEQFF. CDR3 nucleotide sequence: TGCGCCAGCAGCGGGGGAGATTATGGTGAGCAGTTCTTC.

V is TRBV28 and J is TRBJ2-7; D uncertain. Trimming cost V 6 bases and J 7 bases, with 10 bases left between them. The CDR3 contains 11 residues. CDR1 and CDR2 from the germline V gene are MDHEN and SYDVKM. The CDR3 nucleotides are TGTGCCAGCAGCTCTATCCGGGAGCAGTACTTC. Amino acids: CASSSIREQYF.

This chain uses TRBV15 with TRBJ1-5; no firm D call. Germline V gene lookup returns CDR1 LNHNV and CDR2 YYDKDF (reference sequence). The V end was cut by 1 base, the J end by 2 bases, with 9 bases between. The CDR3 has 15 residues. This CDR3 reads CATSRVRVGNQPQHF. CDR3 bases: TGTGCCACCAGCAGAGTAAGGGTTGGCAATCAGCCCCAGCATTTT. The entire variable domain, with the rest obtained from reference TRBV15 and TRBJ1-5, is as follows: DAMVIQNPRYQVTQFGKPVTLSCSQTLNHNVMYWYQQKSSQAPKLLFHYYDKDFNNEADTPDNFQSRRPNTSFCFLDIRSPGLGDTAMYLCATSRVRVGNQPQHFGDGTRLSIL.

The chain combines TRBV29-1 with TRBJ2-1; D possibly corresponds to TRBD1 (5 bases). The CDR3 loop spans 13 amino acids. Germline assignment: CDR1 SQVTM and CDR2 ANQGSEA. V lost 4 bases to trimming and J lost 2 bases, with 9 bases between them. The CDR3 here is CSVGGRAYNEQFF. CDR3 DNA sequence: TGCAGCGTTGGAGGCAGGGCCTACAATGAGCAGTTCTTC.

The V call is TRBV24-1, the J call TRBJ2-1; TRBD2 agrees at 8 bases. CDR1 and CDR2 (germline): KGHDR, SFDVKD. The CDR3 is 17 residues long. J was trimmed by 0 bases and V by 7 bases; bases with no gene match: 10. CDR3 region: CATSGPGGPSSYNEQFF. The DNA for the CDR3 is TGTGCCACCAGCGGGCCGGGAGGGCCTAGCTCCTACAATGAGCAGTTCTTC.

The chain uses TRBV13 and TRBJ2-7, with a weak D call TRBD1 (6 bases). This CDR3 comprises 14 residues. With 6 bases removed from V and 0 bases from J, the gap between germline ends came to 12 bases. The germline V gene encodes CDR1 PRHDT and CDR2 FYEKMQ (reference sequence). The CDR3 DNA sequence: TGTGCCAGCAGAAGGGACACAGACTCCTACGAGCAGTACTTC. This sequence encodes CASRRDTDSYEQYF.

The genes are TRBV11-1 and TRBJ2-1; TRBD2 matches at 8 bases. V lost 3 bases, J lost 4 bases, and 8 bases stayed unmatched. This CDR3 comprises 16 residues. Per germline, CDR1 SGHAT and CDR2 FQDESV (reference sequence). CDR3 sequence: CASSFVGSGGYNEQFF. CDR3 nucleotides: TGTGCCAGCAGCTTCGTAGGGAGCGGGGGTTACAATGAGCAGTTCTTC.

The chain recombines TRBV9 with TRBJ2-3, with 10 bases fitting TRBD1. J gave up 3 bases and V 5 bases, and 6 bases lay outside the gene matches. The CDR3 consists of 15 residues. Germline V lookup: CDR1 SGDLS, CDR2 YYNGEE. Written as DNA, the CDR3 is TGTGCCAGCAGAACCGGGACAGGGGTAACAGATACGCAGTATTTT. This gives the protein CASRTGTGVTDTQYF.

CDR3 residues: CSARDHGYEQYF. The CDR3 DNA reads as TGCAGTGCTAGAGATCACGGCTACGAGCAGTACTTC. The rearrangement joins TRBV20-1 to TRBJ2-7; D is unclear. This CDR3 contains 12 residues. CDR1 DFQATT and CDR2 SNEGSKA come from the germline V gene (reference sequence). Trimming cost V 0 bases and J 3 bases, with 6 bases left between them.

The CDR3 loop is CSVEVRDSDRASNYGYTF. In DNA, the CDR3 is TGCAGCGTTGAAGTGAGGGACTCCGACAGGGCTTCGAACTATGGCTACACCTTC. The V call is TRBV29-1, the J call TRBJ1-2; 7 bases line up with TRBD1. The junction had 16 bases not matched to a gene; V was cut back by 1 base and J by 2 bases. The CDR3 spans 18 residues. Per the germline V gene, CDR1 is SQVTM and CDR2 is ANQGSEA.

This CDR3 reads CSGMGLANSETQYF. The CDR3 DNA reads TGCAGTGGCATGGGGCTAGCAAATTCAGAGACCCAGTACTTC. This rearrangement joins TRBV20-1 to TRBJ2-5; perhaps D is TRBD1 or TRBD2 (5 bases each). Trimming left V 7 bases short and J 4 bases short, with 19 bases between. The CDR3 spans 14 residues. Germline CDR1 and CDR2: DFQATT and SNEGSKA (reference sequence).

This chain uses TRBV5-6 with TRBJ1-2; 7 bases align to TRBD1. Germline-derived CDR1 and CDR2 are SGHDT and YYEEEE. Trimming cost V 4 bases and J 2 bases; bases outside gene matches: 8. CDR3 length equals 15 residues. Here the CDR3 reads CASSRGQPLNYGYTF. In DNA form, the CDR3 reads TGTGCCAGCAGCCGGGGACAGCCACTAAACTATGGCTACACCTTC. The whole variable domain, remainder taken from reference TRBV5-6 and TRBJ1-2, is DAGVTQSPTHLIKTRGQQVTLRCSPKSGHDTVSWYQQALGQGPQFIFQYYEEEERQRGNFPDRFSGHQFPNYSSELNVNALLLGDSALYLCASSRGQPLNYGYTFGSGTRLTVV.

A single count supports this clonotype. The chain joins TRBV4-1 to TRBJ2-1; TRBD2 matches at 11 bases. Germline CDR1 and CDR2: MGHRA and YSYEKL. The CDR3 spans 18 residues. V lost 1 base, J lost 7 bases, and 12 bases stayed unmatched. The chain's CDR3 is CASSQGRASGGRWNEQFF. CDR3 bases: TGCGCCAGCAGCCAAGGAAGGGCTAGCGGGGGGAGGTGGAATGAGCAGTTCTTC.

V usage is TRBV20-1 and J usage is TRBJ2-5, with D unresolved. Trimming stripped 3 bases from V and 2 bases from J, with 13 bases between. Germline assignment: CDR1 DFQATT and CDR2 SNEGSKA (reference sequence). This CDR3 is 14 amino acids long. CDR3 amino acids: CSASVSWVQETQYF. CDR3 DNA: TGCAGTGCTAGTGTCAGTTGGGTACAAGAGACCCAGTACTTC.

The chain uses TRBV6-4 and TRBJ2-1; D unclear. The CDR3 totals 13 residues. The germline V gene has CDR1 MRHNA and CDR2 SNTAGT. Trimming took 3 bases from V and 10 from J, leaving 13 bases between them. The CDR3 DNA follows: TGTGCCAGCAGTGAGACCGCCACTTCCGAGCAGTTCTTC. Amino acids: CASSETATSEQFF.

The chain uses TRBV6-5 and TRBJ2-7; 13 bases are shared with TRBD2. Unmatched junction bases numbered 7, after V lost 4 bases and J lost 7 bases. CDR3 length: 15 amino acids. Germline-derived CDR1 and CDR2 are MNHEY and SVGAGI. CDR3 residues: CASSSTSGRRDEQYF. CDR3 nucleotides: TGTGCCAGCAGTTCGACTAGCGGGAGGAGGGATGAGCAGTACTTC.

This clonotype was recorded once. The J gene is TRBJ2-7, the V gene TRBV29-1; D not certain. V was shortened by 2 bases and J by 3 bases, with 8 bases between the two germline ends. Looked up from germline, CDR1 is SQVTM and CDR2 is ANQGSEA. There are 12 residues in the CDR3. For the CDR3, the DNA is TGCAGCGTTGAACTACAGAGCTACGAGCAGTACTTC. It is translated as CSVELQSYEQYF.

This clonotype was seen only once. The V and J genes are TRBV6-5 and TRBJ2-7, with 10 bases matching TRBD1. Germline V gene data show CDR1 as MNHEY and CDR2 as SVGAGI. The CDR3 contains 13 residues. J lost 3 bases, V lost 8 bases, and 4 bases had no gene match. CDR3 region: CASARTGGYEQYF. CDR3 in DNA: TGTGCCAGCGCCCGGACAGGGGGCTACGAGCAGTACTTC.